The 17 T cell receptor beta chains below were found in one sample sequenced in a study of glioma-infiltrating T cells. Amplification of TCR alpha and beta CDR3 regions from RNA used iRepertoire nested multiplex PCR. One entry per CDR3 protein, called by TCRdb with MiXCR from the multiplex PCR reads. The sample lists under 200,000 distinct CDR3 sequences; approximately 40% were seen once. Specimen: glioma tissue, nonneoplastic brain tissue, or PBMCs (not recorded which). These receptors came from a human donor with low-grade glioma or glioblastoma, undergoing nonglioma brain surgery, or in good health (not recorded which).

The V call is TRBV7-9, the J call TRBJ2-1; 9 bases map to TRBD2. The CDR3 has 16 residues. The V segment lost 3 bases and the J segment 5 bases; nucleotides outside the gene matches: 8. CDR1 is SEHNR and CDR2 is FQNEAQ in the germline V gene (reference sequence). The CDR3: CASSLTTSGKDNEQFF. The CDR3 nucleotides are TGTGCCAGCAGCTTGACGACTAGCGGAAAGGACAATGAGCAGTTCTTC.

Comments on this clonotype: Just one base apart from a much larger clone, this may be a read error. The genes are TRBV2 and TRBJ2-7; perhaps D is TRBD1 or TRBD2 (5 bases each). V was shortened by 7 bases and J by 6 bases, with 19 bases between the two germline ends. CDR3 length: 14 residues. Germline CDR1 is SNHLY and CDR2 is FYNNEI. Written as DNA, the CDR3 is TGTGCCAGCACCAGGGACGTACCCGACTCCGAGCAGTACTTC. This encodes CASTRDVPDSEQYF.

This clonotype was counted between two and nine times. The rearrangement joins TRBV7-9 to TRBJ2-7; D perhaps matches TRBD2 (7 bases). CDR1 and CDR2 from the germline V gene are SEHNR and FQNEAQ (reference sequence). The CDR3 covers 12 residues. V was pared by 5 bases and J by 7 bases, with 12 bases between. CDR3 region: CASSRGGGEQYF. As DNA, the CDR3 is TGTGCCAGCAGCCGAGGGGGGGGAGAGCAGTACTTC.

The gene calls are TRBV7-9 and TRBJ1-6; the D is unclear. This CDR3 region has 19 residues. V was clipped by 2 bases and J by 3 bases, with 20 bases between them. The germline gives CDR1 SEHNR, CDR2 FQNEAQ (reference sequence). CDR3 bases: TGTGCCAGCAGCTTATGGTCTGTGAACAGAGGTTACTATAATTCACCCCTCCACTTT. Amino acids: CASSLWSVNRGYYNSPLHF.

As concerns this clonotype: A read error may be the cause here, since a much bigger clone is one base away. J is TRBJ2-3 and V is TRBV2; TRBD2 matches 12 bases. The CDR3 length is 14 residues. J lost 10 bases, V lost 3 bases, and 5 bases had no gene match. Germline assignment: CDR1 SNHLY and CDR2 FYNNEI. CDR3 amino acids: CASSENWTSGAQYF. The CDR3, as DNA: TGTGCCAGCAGTGAGAACTGGACTAGCGGGGCGCAGTATTTT.

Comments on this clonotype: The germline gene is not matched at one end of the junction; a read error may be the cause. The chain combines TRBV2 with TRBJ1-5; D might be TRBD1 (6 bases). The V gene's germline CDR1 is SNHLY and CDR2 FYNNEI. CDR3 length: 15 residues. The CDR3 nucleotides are TGTTCCAGCACCGAAAGGGCAGGGGGCAATCAGCCCCAGCATTTT. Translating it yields CSSTERAGGNQPQHF. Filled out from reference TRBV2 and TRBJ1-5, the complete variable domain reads EPEVTQTPSHQVTQMGQEVILRCVPISNHLYFYWYRQILGQKVEFLVSFYNNEISEKSEIFDDQFSVERPDGSNFTLKIRSTKLEDSAMYFCSSTERAGGNQPQHFGDGTRLSIL.

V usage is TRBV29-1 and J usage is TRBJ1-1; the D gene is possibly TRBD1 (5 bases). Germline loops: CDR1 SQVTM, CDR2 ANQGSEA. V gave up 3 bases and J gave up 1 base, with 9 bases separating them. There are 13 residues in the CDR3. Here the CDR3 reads CSVDGGQNTEAFF. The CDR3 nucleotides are TGCAGCGTTGATGGGGGTCAGAACACTGAAGCTTTCTTT.

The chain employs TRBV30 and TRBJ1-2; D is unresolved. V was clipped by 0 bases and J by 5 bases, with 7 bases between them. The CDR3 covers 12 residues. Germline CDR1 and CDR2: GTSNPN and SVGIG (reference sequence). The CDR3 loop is CAWSVHAYGYTF. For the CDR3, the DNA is TGTGCCTGGAGTGTACACGCTTATGGCTACACCTTC.

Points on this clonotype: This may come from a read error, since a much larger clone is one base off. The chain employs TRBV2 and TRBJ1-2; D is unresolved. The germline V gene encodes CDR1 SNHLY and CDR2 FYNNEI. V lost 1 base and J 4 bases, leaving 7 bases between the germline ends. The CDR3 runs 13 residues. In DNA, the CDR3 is TGTGCCAGCAGTGAAGGCAGTAGCTATGGCTACACCTTC. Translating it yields CASSEGSSYGYTF. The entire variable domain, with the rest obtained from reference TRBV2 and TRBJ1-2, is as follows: EPEVTQTPSHQVTQMGQEVILRCVPISNHLYFYWYRQILGQKVEFLVSFYNNEISEKSEIFDDQFSVERPDGSNFTLKIRSTKLEDSAMYFCASSEGSSYGYTFGSGTRLTVV.

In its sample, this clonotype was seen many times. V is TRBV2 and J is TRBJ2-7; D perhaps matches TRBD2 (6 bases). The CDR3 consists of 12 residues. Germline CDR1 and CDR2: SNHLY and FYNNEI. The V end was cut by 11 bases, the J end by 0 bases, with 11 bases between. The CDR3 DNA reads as TGTGCCCGCCGGGACTCCTCCTACGAGCAGTACTTC. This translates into CARRDSSYEQYF.

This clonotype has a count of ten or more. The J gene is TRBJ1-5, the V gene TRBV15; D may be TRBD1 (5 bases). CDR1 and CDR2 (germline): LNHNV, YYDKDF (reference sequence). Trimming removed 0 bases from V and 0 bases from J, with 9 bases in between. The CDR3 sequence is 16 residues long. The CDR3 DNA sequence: TGTGCCACCAGCAGAGACAGGGTGGGTAGCAATCAGCCCCAGCATTTT. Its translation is CATSRDRVGSNQPQHF.

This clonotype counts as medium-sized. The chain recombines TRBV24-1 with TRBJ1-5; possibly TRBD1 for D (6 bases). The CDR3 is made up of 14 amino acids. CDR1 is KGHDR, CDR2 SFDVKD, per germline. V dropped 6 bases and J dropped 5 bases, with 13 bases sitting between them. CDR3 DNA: TGTGCCACCAGTCACCCAGGGGATGATCAGCCCCAGCATTTT. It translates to CATSHPGDDQPQHF.

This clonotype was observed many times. CDR3 protein: CASSLSGRGGNEQFF. The CDR3 DNA is TGTGCCAGCAGTTTATCCGGAAGAGGGGGCAATGAGCAGTTCTTC. The rearrangement links TRBV27 to TRBJ2-1, with a weak D call TRBD1 (6 bases). V lost 0 bases to trimming and J lost 6 bases, with 12 bases between them. Germline CDR1 reads MNHEY; CDR2 reads SMNVEV (reference sequence). There are 15 residues in the CDR3.

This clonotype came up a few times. CDR3 sequence: CASSLGTVRSSYNEQFF. The CDR3 region has the DNA TGCGCCAGCAGCTTAGGGACAGTACGGAGCTCCTACAATGAGCAGTTCTTC. The genes are TRBV5-1 and TRBJ2-1; 7 positions agree with TRBD1. The CDR3 runs 17 residues. The trim removed 2 bases at V and 0 bases at J, leaving 8 bases unmatched. Germline lookup yields CDR1 SGHRS and CDR2 YFSETQ.

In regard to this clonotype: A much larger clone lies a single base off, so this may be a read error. The CDR3 loop reads CASSRRTGCSYNEQFF. Here the CDR3 DNA reads TGTGCCAGCAGCCGACGGACAGGGTGCTCCTACAATGAGCAGTTCTTC. This chain joins TRBV6-1 and TRBJ2-1, with 8 bases matching TRBD1. Trimming took 6 bases from V and 0 from J; bases not matched to a gene: 7. The CDR3 contains 16 residues. Per germline, CDR1 MNHNS and CDR2 SASEGT.

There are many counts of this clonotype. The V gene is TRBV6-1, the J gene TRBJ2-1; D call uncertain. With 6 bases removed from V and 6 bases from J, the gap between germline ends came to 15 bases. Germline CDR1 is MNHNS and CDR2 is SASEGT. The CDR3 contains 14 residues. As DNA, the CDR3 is TGTGCCAGCAGCCCCCCTCCCTCGGCCAATGAGCAGTTCTTC. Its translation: CASSPPPSANEQFF.

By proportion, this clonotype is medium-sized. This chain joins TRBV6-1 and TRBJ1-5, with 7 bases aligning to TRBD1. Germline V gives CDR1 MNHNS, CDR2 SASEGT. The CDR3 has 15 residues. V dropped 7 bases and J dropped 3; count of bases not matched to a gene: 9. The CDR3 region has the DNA TGTGCCAGCAAAAGAGACAGGGCCCTCAATCAGCCCCAGCATTTT. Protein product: CASKRDRALNQPQHF.